One and the same sample provided the 28 T cell receptor beta chains below, sequenced in a study of Ad26.COV2.S vaccination and SARS-CoV-2 variants. The assay was immunoSEQ multiplex PCR, and TCRdb's table has in-frame clones only and misses some. The sample consists of around 350,000 clones, about 90% of them appearing once. The specimen comprised peripheral blood, sampled after recovery from COVID-19. Receptors originate from a human donor who had recovered from COVID-19.

The chain combines TRBV7-8 with TRBJ2-3, with no clear D. CDR1 is SGHVS, CDR2 FQNEAQ, per germline. V dropped 3 bases and J dropped 0 bases, with 10 bases sitting between them. This CDR3 is 15 amino acids long. CDR3 protein: CASSFAAPSTDTQYF. In DNA, the CDR3 is TGTGCCAGCAGCTTCGCGGCTCCTAGCACAGATACGCAGTATTTT.

CDR3 loop: CASSRASGGATGELFF. CDR3 sequence (DNA): TGTGCCAGCAGCCGAGCTAGCGGGGGGGCCACCGGGGAGCTGTTTTTT. The chain couples TRBV9 to TRBJ2-2; 12 nucleotides line up with TRBD2. J was trimmed by 4 bases and V by 4 bases; bases with no gene match: 5. Germline CDR1 and CDR2: SGDLS and YYNGEE. The CDR3 is 16 residues long. The entire variable domain, with the rest obtained from reference TRBV9 and TRBJ2-2, is as follows: DSGVTQTPKHLITATGQRVTLRCSPRSGDLSVYWYQQSLDQGLQFLIQYYNGEERAKGNILERFSAQQFPDLHSELNLSSLELGDSALYFCASSRASGGATGELFFGEGSRLTVL.

The genes are TRBV6-2 or TRBV6-3 and TRBJ1-5; no firm D call. This CDR3 region has 12 residues. The germline V and J ends were trimmed by 6 bases and 6 bases, with 9 bases remaining between them. The germline CDR1 and CDR2 sequences are MNHEY and SVGEGT. DNA for the CDR3: TGTGCCAGCAGCCCTGAGGGTCAGCCCCAGCATTTT. This translates into CASSPEGQPQHF.

This chain links TRBV6-6 with TRBJ1-2; possibly TRBD1 for D (5 bases). The ends were cut back, 0 bases at V and 3 bases at J, with 8 bases in the middle. The CDR3 consists of 14 residues. From germline, CDR1 is MNHNY and CDR2 SVGAGI (reference sequence). The CDR3, as DNA: TGTGCCAGCAGTTACTCCGACAGAGACTATGGCTACACCTTC. It yields the protein CASSYSDRDYGYTF.

The CDR3 nucleotides read TGTGCCAGCAGCCAAGGGACTAGACTCTACAATGAGCAGTTCTTC. Its protein product is CASSQGTRLYNEQFF. This chain connects TRBV14 to TRBJ2-1, with 7 bases matching TRBD2. The ends lost 1 base at V and 3 bases at J; junction bases unmatched: 3. CDR1 is SGHDN and CDR2 is FVKESK in the germline V gene. The CDR3 length is 15 residues. The full variable domain, rest sourced from reference TRBV14 and TRBJ2-1, is EAGVTQFPSHSVIEKGQTVTLRCDPISGHDNLYWYRRVMGKEIKFLLHFVKESKQDESGMPNNRFLAERTGGTYSTLKVQPAELEDSGVYFCASSQGTRLYNEQFFGPGTRLTVL.

This chain uses TRBV6-6 with TRBJ2-5; TRBD1 might be the D (6 bases). Germline V gene data show CDR1 as MNHNY and CDR2 as SVGAGI (reference sequence). V lost 6 bases and J lost 1, with 15 bases in between. This CDR3 region has 15 residues. Here the CDR3 reads CASSRDTRTQETQYF. The CDR3 DNA reads as TGTGCCAGCAGCCGGGACACCCGAACCCAAGAGACCCAGTACTTC.

Only one count was recorded for this clone. The chain uses TRBV5-1 and TRBJ2-7; D unresolved. The germline gives CDR1 SGHRS, CDR2 YFSETQ. Trimming stripped 6 bases from V and 2 bases from J, with 21 bases between. CDR3 length: 16 residues. The CDR3 sequence is CASKVEVGAVPYEQYF. Written as DNA, the CDR3 is TGCGCCAGCAAGGTGGAAGTGGGTGCAGTTCCCTACGAGCAGTACTTC.

This sequence joins TRBV27 and TRBJ1-2; 8 nucleotides agree with TRBD1. The length of the CDR3 is 14 residues. Germline loops: CDR1 MNHEY, CDR2 SMNVEV (reference sequence). After removal of 2 bases from V and 6 bases from J, the junction contained 5 bases not matched to a gene. This CDR3 is CASSLTDRAHGYTF. CDR3 bases: TGTGCCAGCAGTTTAACGGACAGGGCCCATGGCTACACCTTC.

In nucleotides, the CDR3 is TGTGCCAGCAGCAACGGCGACTTGGGCCCTGGAAACACCATATATTTT. It translates to CASSNGDLGPGNTIYF. This chain links TRBV5-4 with TRBJ1-3; unclear D gene. The CDR3 extends over 16 amino acids. Germline-derived CDR1 and CDR2 are SGHNT and YYREEE (reference sequence). V was clipped by 4 bases and J by 2 bases, with 16 bases between them. Complete variable domain (other parts from reference TRBV5-4 and TRBJ1-3): ETGVTQSPTHLIKTRGQQVTLRCSSQSGHNTVSWYQQALGQGPQFIFQYYREEENGRGNFPPRFSGLQFPNYSSELNVNALELDDSALYLCASSNGDLGPGNTIYFGEGSWLTVV.

V and J are TRBV18 and TRBJ1-6; 10 bases line up with TRBD1. CDR1 is KGHSH, CDR2 LQKENI, per germline. This CDR3 has 18 residues. J gave up 0 bases and V 4 bases, and 6 bases lay outside the gene matches. CDR3 sequence: CASSRDRGTRSYNSPLHF. In DNA, the CDR3 is TGTGCCAGCTCACGGGACAGGGGCACCCGCTCCTATAATTCACCCCTCCACTTT.

This chain links TRBV27 with TRBJ2-1; D gene uncertain. Germline values: CDR1 MNHEY, CDR2 SMNVEV (reference sequence). Trimming pared 3 bases from V and 6 bases from J, leaving 3 bases between. This CDR3 has 11 residues. Here the CDR3 DNA reads TGTGCCAGCAGTTTTTTCAATGAGCAGTTCTTC. Protein product: CASSFFNEQFF.

V and J are TRBV3-1 (or the pseudogene TRBV3-2) and TRBJ2-3; TRBD1 might be the D (6 bases). This CDR3 region has 14 residues. Trimming left V 0 bases short and J 10 bases short, with 14 bases between. Germline V gene lookup returns CDR1 LGHDT and CDR2 YNNKEL (reference sequence). The CDR3 region is CASSQDHQGSPQYF. For the CDR3, the DNA is TGTGCCAGCAGCCAAGATCACCAGGGGTCACCGCAGTATTTT.

This chain uses TRBV5-4 with TRBJ2-7; D is tentatively TRBD1 or TRBD2 (5 bases each). Germline-derived CDR1 and CDR2 are SGHNT and YYREEE (reference sequence). CDR3 length: 13 residues. Trimming stripped 4 bases from V and 3 bases from J, with 11 bases between. The CDR3 sequence is CASSRDPYYEQYF. As DNA, the CDR3 is TGTGCCAGCAGCCGGGACCCTTACTACGAGCAGTACTTC.

The rearrangement uses TRBV14 and TRBJ2-7; TRBD2 might be the D (5 bases). V lost 0 bases to trimming and J lost 0 bases, with 15 bases between them. The CDR3 runs 17 residues. From germline, CDR1 is SGHDN and CDR2 FVKESK. Here the CDR3 reads CASSQETGITRSYEQYF. DNA for the CDR3: TGTGCCAGCAGCCAAGAGACGGGGATCACGCGCTCCTACGAGCAGTACTTC.

The DNA of the CDR3 is TGTGCCAGTAGTGGGACAACTGGCAATCAGCCCCAGCATTTT. It codes for CASSGTTGNQPQHF. V and J are TRBV19 and TRBJ1-5, with D perhaps TRBD1 (6 bases). This CDR3 has 14 amino acids. Germline V CDR1 and CDR2: LNHDA, SQIVND (reference sequence). V lost 5 bases, J lost 2 bases, and 10 bases lay in between.

The V gene is TRBV27, the J gene TRBJ2-1, with 10 bases that match TRBD1. V lost 6 bases to trimming and J lost 7 bases; unmatched junction nucleotides: 3. The germline gives CDR1 MNHEY, CDR2 SMNVEV (reference sequence). This CDR3 is 13 amino acids long. The CDR3 protein is CASRGTGENEQFF. For the CDR3, the DNA is TGTGCCAGCAGGGGGACAGGGGAAAATGAGCAGTTCTTC.

The J gene is TRBJ1-1, the V gene TRBV19; possible D gene TRBD1, 5 bases. Germline assignment: CDR1 LNHDA and CDR2 SQIVND (reference sequence). The CDR3 extends over 16 amino acids. V was cut by 3 bases and J by 0 bases, with 14 bases left in between. CDR3 sequence reads: CASSIWRGVVNTEAFF. In nucleotides, the CDR3 is TGTGCCAGTAGTATTTGGCGGGGGGTTGTGAACACTGAAGCTTTCTTT.

This chain uses TRBV10-3 with TRBJ1-1; 7 bases line up with TRBD1. The V and J ends lost 0 bases and 5 bases, in that order; junction bases with no gene match: 6. CDR3 length: 15 amino acids. Germline V gene sequence: CDR1 ENHRY, CDR2 SYGVKD. The CDR3 DNA reads as TGTGCCATCAGTGAGTCAAGGGGGCGCGGGACTGAAGCTTTCTTT. This encodes CAISESRGRGTEAFF.

The V and J genes are TRBV19 and TRBJ1-2; 9 nucleotides align to TRBD1. The CDR3 is 15 residues long. The germline gives CDR1 LNHDA, CDR2 SQIVND (reference sequence). J was trimmed by 5 bases and V by 3 bases; bases with no gene match: 7. For the CDR3, the DNA is TGTGCCAGTAGTATCCCGGGACAGGGTAATTATGGCTACACCTTC. Translation gives CASSIPGQGNYGYTF.

The chain combines TRBV25-1 with TRBJ1-2, with a weak D call TRBD1 (5 bases). V was cut by 6 bases and J by 1 base, with 12 bases left in between. This CDR3 spans 14 amino acids. Germline V CDR1 and CDR2: MGHDK, SYGVNS. The CDR3 DNA sequence: TGTGCCAGCAGCTACGGGGGGGGTAACTATGGCTACACCTTC. The encoded protein is CASSYGGGNYGYTF.

The V call is TRBV9, the J call TRBJ1-1; 7 bases are shared with TRBD1. V shed 4 bases and J 2 bases; nucleotides not matched to a gene: 5. Germline lookup yields CDR1 SGDLS and CDR2 YYNGEE. This CDR3 has 14 amino acids. CDR3 sequence (DNA): TGTGCCAGCAGCACATCAGGGGGAAACACTGAAGCTTTCTTT. Translating gives CASSTSGGNTEAFF. The variable domain in full, completed from reference TRBV9 and TRBJ1-1, reads DSGVTQTPKHLITATGQRVTLRCSPRSGDLSVYWYQQSLDQGLQFLIQYYNGEERAKGNILERFSAQQFPDLHSELNLSSLELGDSALYFCASSTSGGNTEAFFGQGTRLTVV.

The rearrangement links TRBV5-1 to TRBJ2-6; D is undetermined. Trimming pared 0 bases from V and 0 bases from J, leaving 4 bases between. The CDR3 has 15 residues. The germline V gene encodes CDR1 SGHRS and CDR2 YFSETQ. CDR3 residues: CASSLAGSGANVLTF. The CDR3 DNA follows: TGCGCCAGCAGCTTGGCCGGCTCTGGGGCCAACGTCCTGACTTTC.

The chain carries TRBV5-4 and TRBJ2-5; D is unresolved. In germline, CDR1 is SGHNT, CDR2 YYREEE (reference sequence). This CDR3 comprises 13 residues. V was clipped by 1 base and J by 2 bases, with 6 bases between them. The CDR3 sequence: CASSLLSQETQYF. CDR3 bases: TGTGCCAGCAGCTTGTTAAGTCAAGAGACCCAGTACTTC. The full variable domain, rest sourced from reference TRBV5-4 and TRBJ2-5, is ETGVTQSPTHLIKTRGQQVTLRCSSQSGHNTVSWYQQALGQGPQFIFQYYREEENGRGNFPPRFSGLQFPNYSSELNVNALELDDSALYLCASSLLSQETQYFGPGTRLLVL.

The chain has TRBV6-6 and TRBJ2-3, with 10 bases fitting TRBD2. The V gene's germline CDR1 is MNHNY and CDR2 SVGAGI (reference sequence). V lost 7 bases to trimming and J lost 7 bases; unmatched junction nucleotides: 8. This CDR3 region has 14 residues. This CDR3 reads CASTPSGGAHTQYF. The CDR3 bases are TGTGCCAGCACTCCCAGCGGGGGGGCGCATACGCAGTATTTT.

CDR3 DNA: TGTGCCAGCAGCCAGGAAACAGCCACTAATGAAAAACTGTTTTTT. Protein sequence: CASSQETATNEKLFF. The chain has TRBV4-2 and TRBJ1-4; no clear D gene. V shed 3 bases and J shed 2 bases, with 10 bases lying between them. This CDR3 region has 15 residues. Per germline, CDR1 LGHNA and CDR2 YNFKEQ.

This sequence joins TRBV6-2 or TRBV6-3 and TRBJ2-3, with no clear D. Trimming removed 2 bases at V and 6 bases at J, with 12 bases between. The CDR3 length is 14 residues. Germline V gene lookup returns CDR1 MNHEY and CDR2 SVGEGT. The CDR3 is CASSYRPQGDTQYF. CDR3 bases: TGTGCCAGCAGTTACAGGCCCCAAGGCGATACGCAGTATTTT.

V gene TRBV6-5 combines with J gene TRBJ1-4; the D is unclear. V lost 6 bases and J 0 bases, leaving 8 bases between the germline ends. Germline CDR1 reads MNHEY; CDR2 reads SVGAGI. The length of the CDR3 is 14 residues. DNA of the CDR3: TGTGCCAGCAGGGACCGTCCAACTAATGAAAAACTGTTTTTT. This sequence encodes CASRDRPTNEKLFF.

The V and J genes are TRBV25-1 and TRBJ1-6; possibly TRBD1 for D (5 bases). CDR3 length: 15 residues. The germline V gene encodes CDR1 MGHDK and CDR2 SYGVNS. Trimming removed 0 bases from V and 7 bases from J, with 10 bases in between. Written as DNA, the CDR3 is TGTGCCAGCAGTGAATATTCCGGGGGGAATTCACCCCTCCACTTT. It specifies CASSEYSGGNSPLHF.